The clone carrying this T cell receptor (beta chain) was seen a handful of times. TCRdb keeps only in-frame clones here, not all; method: immunoSEQ multiplex PCR. The data hold approximately 2,200,000 clones, with more than 85% observed a single time. The germline V gene has CDR1 SNHLY and CDR2 FYNNEI. The V and J ends lost 9 bases and 7 bases respectively, with 18 bases between them. The CDR3 runs to 13 residues. CD45RO negativity and positive selection for CCR7 defined naive CD8 cells, a population that excluded terminally differentiated effector memory CD45RA+ cells. This sample was included in a study of shared clonotypes between healthy human individuals.

The sequence derives from a man younger than 35 in good health. Some clones in this sample may be carry-over from other donors' samples. V and J are TRBV2 and TRBJ1-1; D perhaps matches TRBD1 (6 bases). Sequenced sample: naive CD8+ T cells from PBMCs. CDR3 in amino acids: CASYPRTEVEAFF. Written as DNA, the CDR3 is TGTGCCAGTTACCCCCGGACAGAAGTTGAAGCTTTCTTT.